This T cell receptor beta chain derives from a study of blood T cell repertoires in COVID-19. About the research overall: The samples span acute and convalescent COVID-19 from the United States, Italy and Spain. T cells, B-cell-depleted T cells, or PBMCs provided the cDNA or gDNA that served as material.

Methods used by the authors: For nucleated cells, counts were estimated from reference gene primer amplification. Generated by immunoSEQ multiplex PCR, the TCRdb table keeps only in-frame clones and is missing some. V, J and clone size derive from that table, while D and trimming were established from the DNA sequence. The sample consists of 120,000 or so clones, around 86% of them appearing once. This clone was picked up a small number of times. Per the germline V gene, CDR1 is LGHDT and CDR2 is YNNKEL (reference sequence). The CDR3 totals 13 residues. V gave up 8 bases and J gave up 3 bases; unmatched junction bases: 6.

The clonotype comes from a woman of 80 years or more with acute or convalescent COVID-19. The chain joins TRBV3-1 (or the pseudogene TRBV3-2) to TRBJ1-1, with 7 bases lining up with TRBD1. The sample was peripheral blood. CDR3 DNA: TGTGCCAGCCAACAGGGGACCTACACTGAAGCTTTCTTT. It specifies CASQQGTYTEAFF.